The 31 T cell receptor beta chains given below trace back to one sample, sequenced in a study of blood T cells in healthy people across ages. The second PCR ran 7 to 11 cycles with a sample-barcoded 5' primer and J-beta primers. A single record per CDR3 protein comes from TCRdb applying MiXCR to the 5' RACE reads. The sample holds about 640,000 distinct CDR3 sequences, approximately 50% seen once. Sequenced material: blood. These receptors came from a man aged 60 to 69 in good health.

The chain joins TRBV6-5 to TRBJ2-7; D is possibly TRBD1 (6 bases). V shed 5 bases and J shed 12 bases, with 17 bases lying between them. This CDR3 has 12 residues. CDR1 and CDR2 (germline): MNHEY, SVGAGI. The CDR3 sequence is CASSNPWTVPYF. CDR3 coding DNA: TGTGCCAGCAGTAACCCCTGGACAGTCCCGTACTTC.

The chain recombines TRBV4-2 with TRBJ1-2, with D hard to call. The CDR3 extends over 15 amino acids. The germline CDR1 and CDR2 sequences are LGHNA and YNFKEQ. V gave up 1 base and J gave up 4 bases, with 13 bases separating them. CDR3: CASSQAGGSIYGYTF. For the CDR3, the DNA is TGTGCCAGCAGCCAAGCTGGCGGATCAATCTATGGCTACACCTTC.

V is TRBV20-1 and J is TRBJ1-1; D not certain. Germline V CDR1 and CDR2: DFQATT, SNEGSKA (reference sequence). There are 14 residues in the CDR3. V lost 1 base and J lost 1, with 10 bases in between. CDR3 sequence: CSARAGSTNTEAFF. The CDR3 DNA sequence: TGCAGTGCTAGAGCGGGTTCCACGAACACTGAAGCTTTCTTT.

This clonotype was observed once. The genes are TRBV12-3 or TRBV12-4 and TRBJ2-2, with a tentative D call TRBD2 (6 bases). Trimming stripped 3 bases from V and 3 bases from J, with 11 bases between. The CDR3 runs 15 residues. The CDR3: CASSLGGSYTGELFF. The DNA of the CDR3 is TGTGCCAGCAGTTTGGGGGGTTCGTACACCGGGGAGCTGTTTTTT.

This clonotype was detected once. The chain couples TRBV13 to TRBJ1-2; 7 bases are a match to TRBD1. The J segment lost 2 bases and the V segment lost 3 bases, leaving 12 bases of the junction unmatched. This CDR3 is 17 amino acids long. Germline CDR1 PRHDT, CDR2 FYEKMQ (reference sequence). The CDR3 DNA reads TGTGCCAGCAGCTTTCGCGGAGGGGACAGTCCGAACTATGGCTACACCTTC. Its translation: CASSFRGGDSPNYGYTF. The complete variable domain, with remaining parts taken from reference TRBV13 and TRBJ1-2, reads AAGVIQSPRHLIKEKRETATLKCYPIPRHDTVYWYQQGPGQDPQFLISFYEKMQSDKGSIPDRFSAQQFSDYHSELNMSSLELGDSALYFCASSFRGGDSPNYGYTFGSGTRLTVV.

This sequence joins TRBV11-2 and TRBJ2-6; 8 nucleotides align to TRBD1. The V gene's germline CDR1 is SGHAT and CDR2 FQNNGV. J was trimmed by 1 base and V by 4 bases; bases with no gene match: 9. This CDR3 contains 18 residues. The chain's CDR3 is CASSYYYRGRSGANVLTF. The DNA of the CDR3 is TGTGCCAGCAGCTACTATTACAGGGGGAGGTCTGGGGCCAACGTCCTGACTTTC.

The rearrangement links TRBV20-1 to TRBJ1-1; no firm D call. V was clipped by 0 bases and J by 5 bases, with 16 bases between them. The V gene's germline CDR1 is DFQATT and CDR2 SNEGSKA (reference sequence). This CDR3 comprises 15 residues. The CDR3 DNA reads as TGCAGTGCTAGAGAGCCTCGAGGGTATGAAACTGAAGCTTTCTTT. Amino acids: CSAREPRGYETEAFF.

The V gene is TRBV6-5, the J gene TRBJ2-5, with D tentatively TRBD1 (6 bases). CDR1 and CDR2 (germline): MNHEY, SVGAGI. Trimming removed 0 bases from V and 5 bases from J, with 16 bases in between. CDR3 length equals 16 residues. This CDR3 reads CASSYSAGALGETQYF. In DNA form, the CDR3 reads TGTGCCAGCAGTTACTCGGCAGGGGCGCTTGGGGAGACCCAGTACTTC.

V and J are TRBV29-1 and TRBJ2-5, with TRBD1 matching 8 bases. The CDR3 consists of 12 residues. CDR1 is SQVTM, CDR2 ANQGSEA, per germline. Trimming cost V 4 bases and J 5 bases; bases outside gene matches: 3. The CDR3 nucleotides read TGCAGCGTTGGACAGGGGCCCGAGACCCAGTACTTC. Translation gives CSVGQGPETQYF.

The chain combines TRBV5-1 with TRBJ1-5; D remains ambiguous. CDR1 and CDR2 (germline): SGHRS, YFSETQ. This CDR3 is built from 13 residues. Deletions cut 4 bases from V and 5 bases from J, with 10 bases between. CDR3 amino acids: CASSPDGYQPQHF. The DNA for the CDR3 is TGCGCCAGCAGCCCTGACGGGTATCAGCCCCAGCATTTT.

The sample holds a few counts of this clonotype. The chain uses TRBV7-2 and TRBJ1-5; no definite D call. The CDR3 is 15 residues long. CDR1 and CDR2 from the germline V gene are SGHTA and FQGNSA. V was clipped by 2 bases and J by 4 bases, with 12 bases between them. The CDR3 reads CASSLSSAENQPQHF. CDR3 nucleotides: TGTGCCAGCAGCTTATCCTCGGCGGAAAATCAGCCCCAGCATTTT.

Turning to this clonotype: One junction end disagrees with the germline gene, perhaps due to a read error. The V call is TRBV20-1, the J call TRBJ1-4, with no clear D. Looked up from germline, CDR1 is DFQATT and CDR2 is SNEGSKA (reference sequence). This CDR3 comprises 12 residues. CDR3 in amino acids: CGARASYEKLFF. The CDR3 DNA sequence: TGCGGTGCTAGAGCCAGTTATGAAAAACTGTTTTTT.

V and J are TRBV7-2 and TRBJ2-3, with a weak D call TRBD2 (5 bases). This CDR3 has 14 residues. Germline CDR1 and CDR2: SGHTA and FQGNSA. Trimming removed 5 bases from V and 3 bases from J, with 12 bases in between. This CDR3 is CASSPQRWTDTQYF. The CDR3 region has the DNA TGTGCCAGCAGCCCCCAGCGGTGGACAGATACGCAGTATTTT.

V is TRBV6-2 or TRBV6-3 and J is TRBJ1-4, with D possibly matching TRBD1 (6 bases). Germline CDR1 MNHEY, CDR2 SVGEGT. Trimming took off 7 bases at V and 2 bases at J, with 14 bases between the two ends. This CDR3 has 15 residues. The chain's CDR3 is CASTDTRGTNEKLFF. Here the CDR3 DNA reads TGTGCCAGCACCGACACCAGGGGCACTAATGAAAAACTGTTTTTT.

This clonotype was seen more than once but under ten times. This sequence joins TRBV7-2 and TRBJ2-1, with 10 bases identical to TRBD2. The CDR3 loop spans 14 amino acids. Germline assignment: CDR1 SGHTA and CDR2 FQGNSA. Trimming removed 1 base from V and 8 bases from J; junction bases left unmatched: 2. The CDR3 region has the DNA TGTGCCAGCAGCTTAGAGCGGGGGGGCCATGAGCAGTTCTTC. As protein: CASSLERGGHEQFF.

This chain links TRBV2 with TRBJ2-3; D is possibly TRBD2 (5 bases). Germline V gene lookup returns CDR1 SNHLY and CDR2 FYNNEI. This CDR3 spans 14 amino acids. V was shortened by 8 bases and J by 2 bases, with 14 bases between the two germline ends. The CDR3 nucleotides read TGTGCCAGCGACTATCAGGCGTCCACAGATACGCAGTATTTT. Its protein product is CASDYQASTDTQYF.

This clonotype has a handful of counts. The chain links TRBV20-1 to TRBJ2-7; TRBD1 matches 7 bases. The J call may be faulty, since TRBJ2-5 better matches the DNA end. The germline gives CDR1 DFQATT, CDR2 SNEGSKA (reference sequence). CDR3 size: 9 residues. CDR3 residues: CRPGGTQYF. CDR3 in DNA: TGCAGGCCAGGGGGGACCCAGTACTTC.

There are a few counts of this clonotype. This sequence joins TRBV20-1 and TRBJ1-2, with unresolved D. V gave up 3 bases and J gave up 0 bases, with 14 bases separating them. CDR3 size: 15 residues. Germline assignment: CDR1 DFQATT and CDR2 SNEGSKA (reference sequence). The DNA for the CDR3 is TGCAGTGCTAGTCCCTCCCTACAGCCTAACTATGGCTACACCTTC. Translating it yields CSASPSLQPNYGYTF.

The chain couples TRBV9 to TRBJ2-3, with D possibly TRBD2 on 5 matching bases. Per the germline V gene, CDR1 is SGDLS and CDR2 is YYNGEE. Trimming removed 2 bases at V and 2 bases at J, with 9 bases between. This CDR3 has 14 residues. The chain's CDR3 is CASSVDYSTDTQYF. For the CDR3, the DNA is TGTGCCAGCAGCGTCGACTACTCCACAGATACGCAGTATTTT.

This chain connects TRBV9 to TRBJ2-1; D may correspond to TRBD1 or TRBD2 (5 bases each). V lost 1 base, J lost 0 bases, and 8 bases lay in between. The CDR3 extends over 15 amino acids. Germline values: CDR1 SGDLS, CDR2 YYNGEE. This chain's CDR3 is CASSVSGTSYNEQFF. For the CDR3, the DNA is TGTGCCAGCAGCGTATCGGGGACCTCCTACAATGAGCAGTTCTTC.

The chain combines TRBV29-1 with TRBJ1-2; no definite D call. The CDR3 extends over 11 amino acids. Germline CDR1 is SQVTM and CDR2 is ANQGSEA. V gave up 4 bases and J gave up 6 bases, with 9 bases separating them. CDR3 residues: CSVVHGDGYTF. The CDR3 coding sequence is TGCAGCGTTGTACACGGGGATGGCTACACCTTC.

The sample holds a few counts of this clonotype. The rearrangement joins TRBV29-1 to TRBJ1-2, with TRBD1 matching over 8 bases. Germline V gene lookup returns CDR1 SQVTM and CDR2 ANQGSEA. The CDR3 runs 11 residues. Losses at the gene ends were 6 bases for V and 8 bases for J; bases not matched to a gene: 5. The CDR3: CSVEDRAGYTF. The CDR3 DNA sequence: TGCAGCGTAGAGGACAGGGCCGGCTACACCTTC.

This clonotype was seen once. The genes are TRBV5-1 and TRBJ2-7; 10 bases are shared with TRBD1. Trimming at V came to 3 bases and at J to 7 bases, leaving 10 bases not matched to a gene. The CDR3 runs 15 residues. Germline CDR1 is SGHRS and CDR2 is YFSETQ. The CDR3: CASSWTGTGAEEQYF. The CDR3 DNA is TGCGCCAGCAGCTGGACCGGGACAGGGGCGGAAGAGCAGTACTTC. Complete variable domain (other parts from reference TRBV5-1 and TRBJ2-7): KAGVTQTPRYLIKTRGQQVTLSCSPISGHRSVSWYQQTPGQGLQFLFEYFSETQRNKGNFPGRFSGRQFSNSRSEMNVSTLELGDSALYLCASSWTGTGAEEQYFGPGTRLTVT.

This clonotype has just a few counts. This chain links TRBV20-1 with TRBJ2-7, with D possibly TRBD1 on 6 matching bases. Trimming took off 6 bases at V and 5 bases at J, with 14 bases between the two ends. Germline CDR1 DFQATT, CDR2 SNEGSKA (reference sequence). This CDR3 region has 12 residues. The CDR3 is CSAKTGPHEQYF. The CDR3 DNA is TGCAGTGCAAAAACAGGGCCCCACGAGCAGTACTTC.

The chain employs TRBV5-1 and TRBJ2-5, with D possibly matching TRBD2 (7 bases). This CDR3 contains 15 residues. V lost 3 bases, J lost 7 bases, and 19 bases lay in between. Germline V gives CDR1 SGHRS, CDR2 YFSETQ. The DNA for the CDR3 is TGCGCCAGCAGCTCCGAAGTGGGGGGGCTTGGGACCCAGTACTTC. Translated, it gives CASSSEVGGLGTQYF.

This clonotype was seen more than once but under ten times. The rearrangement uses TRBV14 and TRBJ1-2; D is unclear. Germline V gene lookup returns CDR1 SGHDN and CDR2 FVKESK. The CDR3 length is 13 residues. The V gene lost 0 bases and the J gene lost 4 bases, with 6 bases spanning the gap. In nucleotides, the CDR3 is TGTGCCAGCAGCCAAGATTCGATCTATGGCTACACCTTC. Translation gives CASSQDSIYGYTF.

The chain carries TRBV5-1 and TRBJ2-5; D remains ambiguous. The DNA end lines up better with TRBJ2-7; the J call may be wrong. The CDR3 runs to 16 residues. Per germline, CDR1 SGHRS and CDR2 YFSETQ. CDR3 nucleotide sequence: TGCGCCAGCAGCCAACTGGCCGCGCCACTTACCAACGAGCAGTACTTC. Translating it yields CASSQLAAPLTNEQYF.

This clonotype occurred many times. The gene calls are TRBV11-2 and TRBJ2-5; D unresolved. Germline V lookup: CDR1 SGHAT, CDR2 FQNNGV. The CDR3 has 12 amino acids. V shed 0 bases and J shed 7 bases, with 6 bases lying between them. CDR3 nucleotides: TGTGCCAGCAGCTTAGAGGCCGGGACCCAGTACTTC. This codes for CASSLEAGTQYF.

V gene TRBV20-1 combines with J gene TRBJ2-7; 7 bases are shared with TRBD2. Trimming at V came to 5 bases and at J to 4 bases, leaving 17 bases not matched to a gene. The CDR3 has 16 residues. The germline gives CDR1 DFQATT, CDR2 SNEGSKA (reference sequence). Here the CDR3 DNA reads TGCAGTGCTCCTCGACCGGGGGGAAGAGGGAGGTACGAGCAGTACTTC. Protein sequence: CSAPRPGGRGRYEQYF.

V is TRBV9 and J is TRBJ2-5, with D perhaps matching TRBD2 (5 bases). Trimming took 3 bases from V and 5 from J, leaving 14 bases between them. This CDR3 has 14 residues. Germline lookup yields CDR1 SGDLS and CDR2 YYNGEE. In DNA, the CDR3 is TGTGCCAGCAGCGACGAGGGCTATTCGGAGACCCAGTACTTC. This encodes CASSDEGYSETQYF.

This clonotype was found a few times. The CDR3 bases are TGCAGTGCTAGAGCTCCTAGCCAAGAGACCCAGTACTTC. This gives the protein CSARAPSQETQYF. This sequence joins TRBV20-1 and TRBJ2-5; D gene uncertain. This CDR3 contains 13 residues. Germline assignment: CDR1 DFQATT and CDR2 SNEGSKA (reference sequence). Trimming took 1 base from V and 1 from J, leaving 7 bases between them.